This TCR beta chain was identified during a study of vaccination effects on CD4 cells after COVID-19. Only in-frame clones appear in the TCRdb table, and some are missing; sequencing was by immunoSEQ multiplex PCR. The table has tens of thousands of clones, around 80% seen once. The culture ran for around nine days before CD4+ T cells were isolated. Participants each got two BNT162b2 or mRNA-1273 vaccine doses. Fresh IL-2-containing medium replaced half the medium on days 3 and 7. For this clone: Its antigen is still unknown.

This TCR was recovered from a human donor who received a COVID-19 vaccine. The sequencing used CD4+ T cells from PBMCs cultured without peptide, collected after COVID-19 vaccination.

For the CDR3, the DNA is TGTGCCAGCAGCTTGGGGCGGGGTAAGGGTAAAAACATTCAGTACTTC. Translated, it gives CASSLGRGKGKNIQYF. The chain has TRBV5-8 and TRBJ2-4; D may be TRBD2 (6 bases). V was pared by 0 bases and J by 4 bases, with 14 bases between. Per germline, CDR1 SGHTS and CDR2 YDEGEE. The CDR3 totals 16 residues.